This TCR beta chain came from a study of cytomegalovirus exposure and HLA in healthy donors. V dropped 4 bases and J dropped 0 bases, with 10 bases sitting between them. The CDR3 is made up of 14 amino acids. Germline V gene lookup returns CDR1 SGDLS and CDR2 YYNGEE. PCR employed 60 Vbeta and 13 Jbeta primers. Sequencing was performed with immunoSEQ multiplex PCR; in TCRdb, only in-frame clones are kept and a portion is missing. The sample includes 90,000 to 130,000 clones. The clonotype comes from a man aged 25-45 years in good health and CMV-seronegative. The chain couples TRBV9 to TRBJ1-1; a possible D gene is TRBD1 (5 bases). The sequencing sample was made of PBMCs. CDR3 residues: CASSQGGVNTEAFF. The CDR3 DNA reads TGTGCCAGCAGCCAAGGAGGGGTGAACACTGAAGCTTTCTTT.